Given below is one T cell receptor (beta chain) in context. Its antigen is unknown. The record originates from a study of type 1 regulatory T cells. Study background: T-allo10 is an in vitro-generated, Tr1-enriched CD4 T cell product specific for alloantigen. General study points: Compared with non-Tr1 cells, Tr1 cells showed a narrower TCR repertoire.

Trimming pared 0 bases from V and 2 bases from J, leaving 9 bases between. From germline, CDR1 is SGHRS and CDR2 YFSETQ. The CDR3 runs to 16 residues. TCRdb called the reads again in MiXCR, with one record for every CDR3 protein. The data hold roughly 71,000 distinct CDR3 sequences, with about a fifth observed a single time. The receptor comes from a human donor in good health. The chain joins TRBV5-1 to TRBJ2-6, with D perhaps matching TRBD1 (5 bases). Sequencing used cultured type 1 regulatory T (Tr1) cells, either the whole culture or a sorted fraction (not recorded which). The CDR3 DNA reads as TGCGCCAGCAGCTTGGCTGGGGCCACTGGGGCCAACGTCCTGACTTTC. Amino acid sequence: CASSLAGATGANVLTF.